Below are 20 T cell receptor beta chains sequenced from a single sample in a study of cytomegalovirus exposure and HLA in healthy donors. Libraries were prepared by immunoSEQ multiplex PCR; TCRdb keeps only in-frame clonotypes and omits some of them. The profile shows tens of thousands of clones, approximately 81% of them singletons. Specimen: PBMCs. These TCRs come from a woman between 18 and 30 years old in good health and CMV-seropositive.

The chain has TRBV13 and TRBJ2-1; 12 positions agree with TRBD2. The CDR3 spans 16 residues. Germline assignment: CDR1 PRHDT and CDR2 FYEKMQ (reference sequence). V dropped 6 bases and J dropped 4; count of bases not matched to a gene: 7. CDR3 region: CASSLTSGGSYNEQFF. DNA for the CDR3: TGTGCCAGCAGTCTGACTAGCGGGGGATCATACAATGAGCAGTTCTTC.

This clone was seen only once. This chain joins TRBV11-3 and TRBJ2-3, with D perhaps matching TRBD2 (5 bases). The CDR3 has 13 residues. Germline V gene data show CDR1 as SGHNT and CDR2 as YENEEA. V lost 6 bases and J lost 0, with 7 bases in between. The DNA for the CDR3 is TGTGCCAGCAGTTGGACTAGCACAGATACGCAGTATTTT. This codes for CASSWTSTDTQYF.

J is TRBJ2-7 and V is TRBV27, with 8 bases fitting TRBD1. The CDR3 loop spans 17 amino acids. Germline CDR1 MNHEY, CDR2 SMNVEV (reference sequence). V dropped 0 bases and J dropped 4; count of bases not matched to a gene: 11. The chain's CDR3 is CASSLSIRAGGVYEQYF. The CDR3 DNA reads TGTGCCAGCAGTTTATCGATCAGGGCAGGGGGCGTATACGAGCAGTACTTC.

V usage is TRBV27 and J usage is TRBJ2-7; 11 nucleotides agree with TRBD2. J lost 6 bases, V lost 6 bases, and 7 bases had no gene match. Germline CDR1 and CDR2: MNHEY and SMNVEV (reference sequence). The CDR3 totals 14 residues. The CDR3: CASSLSGGAIEQYF. The CDR3 nucleotides are TGTGCCAGCAGCCTTAGCGGGGGGGCTATCGAGCAGTACTTC.

Only a few counts were recorded for this clone. V and J are TRBV4-3 and TRBJ2-7, with a weak D call TRBD2 (6 bases). Trimming took 3 bases from V and 3 from J, leaving 12 bases between them. This CDR3 is 14 amino acids long. Germline CDR1 is LGHNA and CDR2 is YSLEER. The DNA for the CDR3 is TGCGCCAGCAGCCAGGGGACTGGTCGCTACGAGCAGTACTTC. It translates to CASSQGTGRYEQYF.

The chain is built from TRBV5-4 and TRBJ2-5; maybe TRBD1 (6 bases). The ends were cut back, 3 bases at V and 5 bases at J, with 14 bases in the middle. Germline CDR1 reads SGHNT; CDR2 reads YYREEE (reference sequence). The CDR3 runs 14 residues. The CDR3 protein is CASSSTGTQETQYF. CDR3 in DNA: TGTGCCAGCAGCTCCACAGGGACGCAGGAGACCCAGTACTTC.

The chain couples TRBV5-1 to TRBJ2-7; 8 bases map to TRBD2. V was clipped by 5 bases and J by 5 bases; unmatched bases: 6. This CDR3 has 13 amino acids. CDR1 and CDR2 from the germline V gene are SGHRS and YFSETQ. The CDR3, as DNA: TGCGCCAGCAGTGGACTAGCCGCCCACGAGCAGTACTTC. Amino acids: CASSGLAAHEQYF.

This clone was picked up one time. The chain uses TRBV6-5 and TRBJ1-5; TRBD1 matches at 11 bases. The length of the CDR3 is 15 residues. The ends lost 5 bases at V and 3 bases at J; junction bases unmatched: 3. In germline, CDR1 is MNHEY, CDR2 SVGAGI. The CDR3 sequence: CASSRDRGNNQPQHF. CDR3 in DNA: TGTGCCAGCAGTCGGGACAGGGGGAACAATCAGCCCCAGCATTTT.

The chain couples TRBV7-9 to TRBJ2-7; 13 nucleotides align to TRBD2. Germline loops: CDR1 SEHNR, CDR2 FQNEAQ (reference sequence). The CDR3 is 15 amino acids. The J segment lost 5 bases and the V segment lost 5 bases, leaving 6 bases of the junction unmatched. The DNA of the CDR3 is TGTGCCAGCAGCGCCGGGACTAGCGGGGTCCACGAGCAGTACTTC. Protein: CASSAGTSGVHEQYF. Together with reference TRBV7-9 and TRBJ2-7, the CDR3 gives the full variable domain: DTGVSQNPRHKITKRGQNVTFRCDPISEHNRLYWYRQTLGQGPEFLTYFQNEAQLEKSRLLSDRFSAERPKGSFSTLEIQRTEQGDSAMYLCASSAGTSGVHEQYFGPGTRLTVT.

This clone was counted a few times. The rearrangement uses TRBV27 and TRBJ1-5, with TRBD1 identical over 7 bases. Looked up from germline, CDR1 is MNHEY and CDR2 is SMNVEV (reference sequence). The CDR3 totals 19 residues. Trimming cost V 0 bases and J 0 bases; bases outside gene matches: 11. CDR3 DNA: TGTGCCAGCAGTTTATCGTCCGGGACAGATGATTATAGCAATCAGCCCCAGCATTTT. Residues: CASSLSSGTDDYSNQPQHF.

The V and J genes are TRBV19 and TRBJ2-7; D is ambiguous. CDR3 size: 15 residues. V was trimmed by 3 bases and J by 1 base, leaving 13 bases between them. Germline V gives CDR1 LNHDA, CDR2 SQIVND (reference sequence). DNA for the CDR3: TGTGCCAGTAGTATGACTCTTCAACCGTCCTACGAGCAGTACTTC. Amino acid sequence: CASSMTLQPSYEQYF.

The chain has TRBV15 and TRBJ1-4, with 8 bases that match TRBD1. The trim removed 1 base at V and 5 bases at J, leaving 3 bases unmatched. The length of the CDR3 is 15 residues. CDR1 and CDR2 (germline): LNHNV, YYDKDF (reference sequence). CDR3 amino acids: CATSRVRQGNEKLFF. The CDR3 nucleotides are TGTGCCACCAGCAGAGTAAGACAGGGGAATGAAAAACTGTTTTTT.

The chain combines TRBV5-6 with TRBJ2-1, with 7 bases identical to TRBD2. This CDR3 has 14 residues. Trimming removed 4 bases from V and 6 bases from J; junction bases left unmatched: 7. Germline loops: CDR1 SGHDT, CDR2 YYEEEE. This CDR3 is CASSGRGAGNEQFF. DNA of the CDR3: TGTGCCAGCAGCGGGAGGGGAGCGGGCAATGAGCAGTTCTTC.

This clone was recorded a few times. The chain has TRBV6-5 and TRBJ1-2, with TRBD1 matching over 9 bases. This CDR3 is built from 15 residues. Germline values: CDR1 MNHEY, CDR2 SVGAGI. V trimming: 0 bases; J trimming: 6 bases; junction bases outside the gene matches: 5. The CDR3 protein is CASSYSGTGMDGYTF. CDR3 DNA: TGTGCCAGCAGTTACTCCGGGACAGGGATGGATGGCTACACCTTC.

The V and J genes are TRBV4-1 and TRBJ2-7; D is possibly TRBD1 (5 bases). Trimming pared 0 bases from V and 1 base from J, leaving 13 bases between. Germline assignment: CDR1 MGHRA and CDR2 YSYEKL. The CDR3 covers 16 residues. The CDR3 coding sequence is TGCGCCAGCAGCCAAGATTTCCCAGGGTTGTCCTACGAGCAGTACTTC. Protein product: CASSQDFPGLSYEQYF.

The chain couples TRBV6-1 to TRBJ1-5; TRBD1 aligns across 8 bases. The CDR3 is 14 amino acids. V shed 8 bases and J 3 bases; nucleotides not matched to a gene: 6. Germline CDR1 is MNHNS and CDR2 is SASEGT. CDR3 DNA: TGTGCCAGCCGGTCGGGACAGGTCAATCAGCCCCAGCATTTT. This translates into CASRSGQVNQPQHF.

This clone was detected only once. V and J are TRBV28 and TRBJ1-5; a possible D gene is TRBD1 (5 bases). CDR3 size: 17 residues. Germline assignment: CDR1 MDHEN and CDR2 SYDVKM. The V and J ends lost 6 bases and 0 bases respectively, with 18 bases between them. The CDR3 region is CASRQGVLGYSNQPQHF. CDR3 DNA: TGTGCCAGCAGGCAGGGCGTCCTGGGGTATAGCAATCAGCCCCAGCATTTT. Supplemented by reference TRBV28 and TRBJ1-5, the full variable domain reads DVKVTQSSRYLVKRTGEKVFLECVQDMDHENMFWYRQDPGLGLRLIYFSYDVKMKEKGDIPEGYSVSREKKERFSLILESASTNQTSMYLCASRQGVLGYSNQPQHFGDGTRLSIL.

The rearrangement uses TRBV19 and TRBJ2-7; TRBD1 is a possible D gene (5 bases). The CDR3 totals 15 residues. CDR1 and CDR2 (germline): LNHDA, SQIVND (reference sequence). Trimming left V 6 bases short and J 3 bases short, with 18 bases between. The CDR3 sequence: CASRPARGHHYEQYF. CDR3 nucleotides: TGTGCCAGTAGGCCCGCCCGAGGACACCACTACGAGCAGTACTTC.

The gene calls are TRBV7-9 and TRBJ2-1; 9 positions agree with TRBD2. CDR1 and CDR2 (germline): SEHNR, FQNEAQ (reference sequence). This CDR3 has 15 residues. Losses at the gene ends were 2 bases for V and 1 base for J; bases not matched to a gene: 0. The CDR3 is CASSLLAGSYNEQFF. In nucleotides, the CDR3 is TGTGCCAGCAGCTTACTAGCGGGGTCCTACAATGAGCAGTTCTTC.

This chain connects TRBV25-1 to TRBJ1-6; 9 nucleotides match TRBD1. CDR1 MGHDK and CDR2 SYGVNS come from the germline V gene. The trim removed 6 bases at V and 6 bases at J, leaving 9 bases unmatched. CDR3 size: 16 residues. The CDR3 is CASSGQGMFSNSPLHF. In nucleotides, the CDR3 is TGTGCCAGCAGCGGACAGGGGATGTTTAGTAATTCACCCCTCCACTTT.